What follows are 22 T cell receptor beta chains derived from one specimen sequenced in a study of blood T cell repertoires in COVID-19. Profiled with immunoSEQ multiplex PCR; TCRdb holds only in-frame clones, not every one. The table has hundreds of thousands of clones, more than 90% seen once. The source material was PBMCs or T cells enriched from blood (not recorded which). The receptors were gathered from a man aged 55 to 69 who had recovered from COVID-19.

The V and J genes are TRBV4-1 and TRBJ1-4, with a possible D match to TRBD1 (6 bases). The germline CDR1 and CDR2 sequences are MGHRA and YSYEKL. The germline V and J ends were trimmed by 1 base and 1 base, with 7 bases remaining between them. This CDR3 is 15 amino acids long. CDR3 sequence: CASSQVDRTNEKLFF. The CDR3 DNA is TGCGCCAGCAGCCAAGTGGACAGAACTAATGAAAAACTGTTTTTT.

The rearrangement uses TRBV21-1 and TRBJ2-4; TRBD1 was called by the table and not checked on the DNA. TRBV21-1 is recorded as a pseudogene. The CDR3 has 18 residues. CDR3: CASSKALSQLTPKNIQYF. Here the CDR3 DNA reads TGTGCCAGCAGCAAAGCGCTTTCTCAGTTAACGCCCAAAAACATTCAGTACTTC.

V gene TRBV27 combines with J gene TRBJ2-7; D is possibly TRBD2 (6 bases). The CDR3 extends over 13 amino acids. Between the trimmed V and J ends, which lost 6 bases and 1 base, there was a span of 10 bases. Germline V CDR1 and CDR2: MNHEY, SMNVEV (reference sequence). The chain's CDR3 is CASRSRESYEQYF. The DNA of the CDR3 is TGTGCCAGCAGATCCCGGGAGTCCTACGAGCAGTACTTC.

V gene TRBV6-5 combines with J gene TRBJ2-7; tentative D call: TRBD1 (5 bases). V lost 2 bases and J lost 6, with 11 bases in between. CDR3 length equals 13 residues. CDR1 MNHEY and CDR2 SVGAGI come from the germline V gene. The DNA for the CDR3 is TGTGCCAGCAGTTACGCAGGGTTAGGCGAGCAGTACTTC. It is translated as CASSYAGLGEQYF.

The V gene is TRBV27, the J gene TRBJ2-1; 7 positions match TRBD1. Per germline, CDR1 MNHEY and CDR2 SMNVEV (reference sequence). The ends lost 6 bases at V and 5 bases at J; junction bases unmatched: 7. This CDR3 has 14 residues. This CDR3 is CASRGTVPHNEQFF. The CDR3 bases are TGTGCCAGCAGGGGGACAGTACCTCACAATGAGCAGTTCTTC.

V usage is TRBV7-8 and J usage is TRBJ2-3, with D hard to call. Germline CDR1 is SGHVS and CDR2 is FQNEAQ. This CDR3 is 12 amino acids long. The V gene lost 4 bases and the J gene lost 0 bases, with 2 bases spanning the gap. CDR3 loop: CASSSSTDTQYF. CDR3 nucleotide sequence: TGTGCCAGCAGCTCAAGCACAGATACGCAGTATTTT.

This sequence joins TRBV11-3 and TRBJ2-7; TRBD2 aligns across 7 bases. Germline V gives CDR1 SGHNT, CDR2 YENEEA. J lost 3 bases, V lost 0 bases, and 5 bases had no gene match. This CDR3 is built from 15 residues. CDR3 nucleotides: TGTGCCAGCAGCTTAGATGGACTAGTTGACTACGAGCAGTACTTC. This gives the protein CASSLDGLVDYEQYF.

The chain uses TRBV7-8 and TRBJ1-5, with D possibly matching TRBD1 (6 bases). The CDR3 is 14 residues long. Germline CDR1 SGHVS, CDR2 FQNEAQ. V lost 5 bases, J lost 5 bases, and 13 bases lay in between. The CDR3 protein is CASSLAGGYQPQHF. CDR3 in DNA: TGTGCCAGCAGCCTGGCGGGGGGCTATCAGCCCCAGCATTTT.

The V and J genes are TRBV2 and TRBJ2-7; a weak D match, TRBD1 (6 bases). Germline V gene lookup returns CDR1 SNHLY and CDR2 FYNNEI. Trimming removed 6 bases at V and 6 bases at J, with 15 bases between. The CDR3 contains 13 residues. CDR3 coding DNA: TGTGCCAGCAGCCGTGGGGGCAAACGCGAGCAGTACTTC. This sequence encodes CASSRGGKREQYF.

On this clone: The junction departs from the called germline gene at one end, perhaps through a read error. V is TRBV5-4 and J is TRBJ2-1; 16 nucleotides match TRBD2. The germline V gene encodes CDR1 SGHNT and CDR2 YYREEE (reference sequence). The CDR3 has 15 amino acids. The CDR3, as DNA: TGTGCCAGCAGTTTGGGACTAGCGGGAGGGTTTGAGCAGTTCTTC. This gives the protein CASSLGLAGGFEQFF.

The chain carries TRBV6-2 or TRBV6-3 and TRBJ1-1, with 7 bases aligning to TRBD1. The V and J ends lost 2 bases and 2 bases, in that order; junction bases with no gene match: 5. The CDR3 covers 15 residues. Looked up from germline, CDR1 is MNHEY and CDR2 is SVGEGT. The CDR3 nucleotides read TGTGCCAGCAGTTACGAGGGGGCTGGAAACACTGAAGCTTTCTTT. Protein sequence: CASSYEGAGNTEAFF.

The chain uses TRBV30 and TRBJ1-1, with D perhaps matching TRBD1 (5 bases). The ends were cut back, 3 bases at V and 7 bases at J, with 12 bases in the middle. Germline assignment: CDR1 GTSNPN and CDR2 SVGIG (reference sequence). The CDR3 has 12 amino acids. CDR3 loop: CAWSLGGNEAFF. In DNA form, the CDR3 reads TGTGCCTGGAGCCTGGGGGGGAATGAAGCTTTCTTT.

The chain recombines TRBV2 with TRBJ1-4; the D gene is possibly TRBD1 (5 bases). The length of the CDR3 is 14 residues. V lost 6 bases and J lost 8, with 16 bases in between. Germline-derived CDR1 and CDR2 are SNHLY and FYNNEI. CDR3 protein: CASRIGGLREKLFF. CDR3 nucleotides: TGTGCCAGCAGGATTGGGGGGTTGAGGGAAAAACTGTTTTTT.

The rearrangement links TRBV4-3 to TRBJ1-5; no definite D call. Trimming took 0 bases from V and 0 from J, leaving 12 bases between them. The CDR3 runs to 17 residues. Germline lookup yields CDR1 LGHNA and CDR2 YSLEER. The CDR3 spells CASSQERLLYSNQPQHF. The CDR3 region has the DNA TGCGCCAGCAGCCAAGAGAGGTTACTATATAGCAATCAGCCCCAGCATTTT.

The chain recombines TRBV4-1 with TRBJ2-1; 7 nucleotides match TRBD2. Germline values: CDR1 MGHRA, CDR2 YSYEKL. V lost 2 bases, J lost 6 bases, and 7 bases stayed unmatched. The CDR3 has 15 amino acids. In DNA form, the CDR3 reads TGCGCCAGCAGCCAACTGTGGGAGGGTAGCAATGAGCAGTTCTTC. Protein: CASSQLWEGSNEQFF.

Comments on this clone: The sample holds other DNA sequences that translate to the same CDR3. V is TRBV30 and J is TRBJ1-1; D gene unclear. The CDR3 extends over 12 amino acids. Per the germline V gene, CDR1 is GTSNPN and CDR2 is SVGIG (reference sequence). V was pared by 1 base and J by 5 bases, with 8 bases between. Here the CDR3 reads CAWSGGGTEAFF. The CDR3 DNA reads as TGTGCCTGGAGTGGCGGTGGGACTGAAGCTTTCTTT.

The V gene is TRBV6-5, the J gene TRBJ1-2, with 7 bases matching TRBD1. V lost 6 bases and J lost 4; bases outside the gene matches: 11. The CDR3 contains 15 residues. Germline V gene data show CDR1 as MNHEY and CDR2 as SVGAGI. CDR3 sequence: CASRNTGAGAYGYTF. CDR3 bases: TGTGCCAGCAGAAATACAGGGGCTGGTGCCTATGGCTACACCTTC.

V gene TRBV9 combines with J gene TRBJ2-7, with 11 bases lining up with TRBD1. The V gene's germline CDR1 is SGDLS and CDR2 YYNGEE. The CDR3 contains 15 residues. V shed 3 bases and J 4 bases; nucleotides not matched to a gene: 6. CDR3 residues: CASSEGTGGDYEQYF. CDR3 in DNA: TGTGCCAGCAGCGAGGGGACAGGGGGTGATTACGAGCAGTACTTC.

The chain's CDR3 is CASSSQLSGNTIYF. DNA for the CDR3: TGTGCCAGCAGTTCACAGCTCTCTGGAAACACCATATATTTT. The rearrangement links TRBV28 to TRBJ1-3; D unresolved. Looked up from germline, CDR1 is MDHEN and CDR2 is SYDVKM. The V and J ends lost 4 bases and 0 bases respectively, with 7 bases between them. This CDR3 is 14 amino acids long.

V usage is TRBV18 and J usage is TRBJ2-1, with 9 bases identical to TRBD2. J gave up 2 bases and V 6 bases, and 5 bases lay outside the gene matches. CDR1 is KGHSH and CDR2 is LQKENI in the germline V gene. The CDR3 has 15 residues. The DNA of the CDR3 is TGTGCCAGCTCGCGCATAGCGGGAGCCTACAATGAGCAGTTCTTC. Protein sequence: CASSRIAGAYNEQFF. The variable domain in full, completed from reference TRBV18 and TRBJ2-1, reads NAGVMQNPRHLVRRRGQEARLRCSPMKGHSHVYWYRQLPEEGLKFMVYLQKENIIDESGMPKERFSAEFPKEGPSILRIQQVVRGDSAAYFCASSRIAGAYNEQFFGPGTRLTVL.

The V and J genes are TRBV13 and TRBJ2-7; 11 nucleotides align to TRBD2. This CDR3 is 14 amino acids long. Germline-derived CDR1 and CDR2 are PRHDT and FYEKMQ (reference sequence). V trimming: 4 bases; J trimming: 4 bases; junction bases outside the gene matches: 3. CDR3 sequence: CASSSGLAAYEQYF. CDR3 in DNA: TGTGCCAGCAGCTCGGGACTAGCGGCGTACGAGCAGTACTTC.

The chain has TRBV3-1 (or the pseudogene TRBV3-2) and TRBJ1-6; D uncertain. CDR1 and CDR2 from the germline V gene are LGHDT and YNNKEL (reference sequence). Deletions cut 1 base from V and 0 bases from J, with 13 bases between. This CDR3 region has 18 residues. The DNA for the CDR3 is TGTGCCAGCAGCCAAGTTGGCCTTATCAGCTCCTATAATTCACCCCTCCACTTT. It is translated as CASSQVGLISSYNSPLHF.